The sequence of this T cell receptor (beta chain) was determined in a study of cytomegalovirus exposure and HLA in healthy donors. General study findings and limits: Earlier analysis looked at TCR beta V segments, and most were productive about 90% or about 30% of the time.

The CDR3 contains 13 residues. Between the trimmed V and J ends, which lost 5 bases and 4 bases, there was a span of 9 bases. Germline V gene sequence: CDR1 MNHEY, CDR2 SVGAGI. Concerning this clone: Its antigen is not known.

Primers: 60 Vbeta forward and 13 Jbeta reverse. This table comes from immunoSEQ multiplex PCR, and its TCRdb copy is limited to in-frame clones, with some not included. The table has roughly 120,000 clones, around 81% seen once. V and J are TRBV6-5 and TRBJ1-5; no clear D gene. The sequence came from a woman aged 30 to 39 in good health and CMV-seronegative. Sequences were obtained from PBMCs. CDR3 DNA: TGTGCCAGCAGTGATATGGCTAATCAGCCCCAGCATTTT. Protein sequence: CASSDMANQPQHF.